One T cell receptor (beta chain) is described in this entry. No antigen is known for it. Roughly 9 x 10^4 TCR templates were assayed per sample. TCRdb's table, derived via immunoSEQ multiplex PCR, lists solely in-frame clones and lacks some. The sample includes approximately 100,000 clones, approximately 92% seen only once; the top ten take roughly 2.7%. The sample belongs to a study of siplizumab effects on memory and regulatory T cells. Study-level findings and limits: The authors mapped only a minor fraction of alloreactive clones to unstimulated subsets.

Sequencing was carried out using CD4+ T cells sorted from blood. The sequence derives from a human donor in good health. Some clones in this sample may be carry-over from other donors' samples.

CDR3 sequence reads: CASSKPASERNQYF. The CDR3 DNA reads TGTGCCAGCAGTAAACCCGCTAGCGAGAGAAACCAGTACTTC. V and J are TRBV28 and TRBJ2-5, with a tentative D call TRBD2 (6 bases). CDR1 is MDHEN and CDR2 is SYDVKM in the germline V gene. With 5 bases removed from V and 10 bases from J, the gap between germline ends came to 20 bases. The length of the CDR3 is 14 residues.